Listed below are T cell receptor beta chains from one sample, sequenced in a study of T cells in Graves' hyperthyroidism and ophthalmopathy. TCRdb used MiXCR to reprocess the multiplex PCR reads, holding one entry per CDR3 protein. The table has about 350,000 distinct CDR3 sequences, about a sixth seen once. The sample consisted of blood. These receptors were taken from a woman aged 40-49 years with Graves' ophthalmopathy. CDR3s include the opening cysteine and the closing phenylalanine or tryptophan. A D gene is named only where the DNA matches it firmly. Rows give clone size only sometimes, using once, few, many, or a class for an expanded clone.

j_call v_call clone_size d_call cdr3_aa cdr3_nt
TRBJ2-7 TRBV12-3/TRBV12-4 . TRBD1 CASSGTDEQYF TGTGCCAGCAGCGGGACAGACGAGCAGTACTTC
TRBJ1-5 TRBV28 many TRBD1 CASRTSGTGYQPQHF TGTGCCAGCAGGACTTCGGGGACAGGGTATCAGCCCCAGCATTTT
TRBJ2-7 TRBV2 many . CASSEALRWSAERYF TGTGCCAGCAGTGAAGCGCTTAGGTGGTCGGCCGAGCGGTACTTC
TRBJ1-6 TRBV6-2/TRBV6-3 many . CASSRSTRGYNSPLHF TGTGCCAGCAGTCGATCGACTCGGGGTTATAATTCACCCCTCCACTTT
TRBJ2-2 TRBV30 many TRBD2 CAGSSGRATGELFF TGTGCCGGATCTAGCGGGAGGGCCACCGGGGAGCTGTTTTTT
TRBJ1-2 TRBV5-8 many . CASSAEQVNYGYTF TGTGCCAGCAGCGCCGAACAGGTTAACTATGGCTACACCTTC
TRBJ2-7 TRBV6-5 many TRBD2 CASSSLIAGPYEQYF TGTGCCAGCAGTTCTCTAATAGCGGGACCCTACGAGCAGTACTTC
TRBJ2-7 TRBV5-1 . TRBD2 CASRGTSVDEQSF TGCGCCAGCAGGGGGACTAGTGTCGACGAGCAGTCCTTC
TRBJ2-7 TRBV3-1 many . CASSQEAGDYEQYF TGTGCCAGCAGCCAAGAAGCGGGCGACTACGAGCAGTACTTC
TRBJ2-7 TRBV7-9 many . CASSLNGVEQYF TGTGCCAGCAGCTTAAACGGGGTCGAGCAGTACTTC
TRBJ1-1 TRBV4-1 . . CASSPGHTEAFF TGCGCCAGCAGCCCCGGACACACAGAAGCTTTCTTT
TRBJ1-2 TRBV2 many . CASSELRVNYGYTF TGTGCCAGCAGTGAACTCCGGGTGAACTATGGCTACACCTTC
TRBJ1-5 TRBV6-1 many . CASRNTGHFNQPQHF TGTGCCAGCAGAAACACGGGACACTTCAATCAGCCCCAGCATTTT
TRBJ1-1 TRBV7-8 . . CASSDWTEAFF TGTGCCAGCAGCGACTGGACAGAAGCTTTCTTT
TRBJ2-5 TRBV25-1 many TRBD1 CASSEPGQGRETQYF TGTGCCAGCAGTGAACCGGGACAGGGGCGAGAGACCCAGTACTTC
TRBJ2-7 TRBV20-1 many TRBD1 CSAFDRGSSREQYF TGCAGTGCTTTCGACAGGGGATCCTCTCGCGAGCAGTACTTC
TRBJ1-1 TRBV19 . TRBD1 CATTQGAEAFF TGTGCCACCACTCAGGGGGCCGAAGCTTTCTTT
TRBJ2-7 TRBV6-1 . . CASSESEEFGYEQYF TGTGCCAGCAGCGAATCAGAGGAATTCGGCTACGAGCAGTACTTC
TRBJ2-1 TRBV7-3 many TRBD2 CASSSTGREEEFF TGTGCCAGCAGCTCCACCGGGCGGGAGGAGGAGTTCTTC
TRBJ1-2 TRBV12-3/TRBV12-4 many TRBD1 CASSRDRGYGYTF TGTGCCAGCAGCCGGGACAGGGGCTATGGCTACACCTTC
TRBJ2-5 TRBV5-5 many . CASNIGGIETQYF TGTGCCAGCAATATAGGGGGAATAGAGACCCAGTACTTC
TRBJ2-2 TRBV6-5 many TRBD2 CASSYSHSGRDTGELFF TGTGCCAGCAGTTACTCGCATAGCGGGAGGGACACCGGGGAGCTGTTTTTT
TRBJ2-7 TRBV7-6 many TRBD1 CASSSTGSSEQYF TGTGCCAGCAGCTCGACAGGGAGCAGCGAGCAGTACTTC
TRBJ2-2 TRBV12-3/TRBV12-4 many . CASTPPGRGRGGELFF TGTGCCAGCACCCCTCCCGGCAGGGGCCGGGGCGGGGAGCTGTTTTTT
TRBJ2-5 TRBV11-1 many . CASSLVPPQETQYF TGTGCCAGCAGCTTAGTTCCTCCCCAAGAGACCCAGTACTTC
TRBJ1-2 TRBV6-4 many . CASSDRSPYGYTF TGTGCCAGCAGTGACAGATCGCCCTATGGCTACACCTTC
TRBJ1-2 TRBV28 many TRBD1 CASSTPSTGTYGYTF TGTGCCAGCAGTACACCCTCGACAGGGACCTATGGCTACACCTTC
TRBJ2-5 TRBV12-3/TRBV12-4 . TRBD1 CASRDRDRGQETQYF TGTGCTAGCAGAGATCGGGACAGGGGGCAAGAGACCCAGTACTTC
TRBJ2-5 TRBV11-2 many TRBD1 CASSLDSPTGLWETQYF TGTGCCAGCAGCTTAGATTCTCCGACAGGGCTCTGGGAGACCCAGTACTTC
TRBJ2-7 TRBV6-1 many . CASSQTLQDPPYEQYF TGTGCCAGCAGTCAAACACTACAGGACCCTCCCTACGAGCAGTACTTC
TRBJ1-1 TRBV12-5 many TRBD1 CASGSGTVGTQAFF TGTGCTAGTGGTTCAGGGACAGTGGGTACTCAAGCTTTCTTT
TRBJ2-2 TRBV7-2 many . CASSHNRASTGELFF TGTGCCAGCAGCCACAACAGAGCCTCCACCGGGGAGCTGTTTTTT
TRBJ2-2 TRBV5-6 many TRBD2 CASRIAGSGELFF TGTGCCAGCAGGATAGCGGGGTCCGGGGAGCTGTTTTTT
TRBJ1-5 TRBV28 many TRBD1 CASSFQGAQFRNQPQHF TGTGCCAGCAGTTTCCAGGGGGCGCAGTTTCGGAATCAGCCCCAGCATTTT
TRBJ1-2 TRBV30 many . CAWSLNYGYTF TGTGCCTGGAGTCTAAACTATGGCTACACCTTC
TRBJ1-6 TRBV9 many . CASSVVVAGESPLHF TGTGCCAGCAGCGTAGTGGTGGCAGGGGAATCACCCCTCCACTTT
TRBJ2-2 TRBV25-1 few . CASSEFGANTGELFF TGTGCCAGCAGTGAATTCGGAGCGAACACCGGGGAGCTGTTTTTT
TRBJ2-7 TRBV7-9 many TRBD2 CASSYLAGAGEQYF TGTGCCAGCAGCTACTTAGCGGGAGCGGGCGAGCAGTACTTC
TRBJ1-6 TRBV14 few . CASSHRPRESPLHF TGTGCCAGCAGCCACCGCCCAAGAGAATCACCCCTCCACTTT
TRBJ1-2 TRBV15 many . CATSSLGLGENYGYTF TGTGCCACCAGCAGTTTGGGACTGGGGGAGAACTATGGCTACACCTTC
TRBJ1-6 TRBV30 few . CAWSRQGNSPLHF TGTGCCTGGAGTAGGCAGGGGAATTCACCCCTCCACTTT
TRBJ1-1 TRBV6-1 many . CASSLRFGSTEAFF .
TRBJ1-1 TRBV15 many TRBD1 CATSSARGGHANTEAFF TGTGCCACCAGCAGTGCCAGGGGGGGACACGCGAACACTGAAGCTTTCTTT
TRBJ1-5 TRBV5-5 many TRBD1 CASSPRTGANQPQHF TGTGCCAGCAGCCCCCGGACAGGCGCGAATCAGCCCCAGCATTTT
TRBJ2-7 TRBV20-1 many TRBD2 CSARDGGRNMNEQYF TGCAGTGCTAGAGATGGCGGGAGGAATATGAACGAGCAGTACTTC
TRBJ1-2 TRBV29-1 many . CSVEDSGEFYGYTF TGCAGCGTTGAAGATTCGGGGGAGTTCTATGGCTACACCTTC
TRBJ1-1 TRBV9 many . CASSNRGEGNTEAFF TGTGCCAGCAGCAACCGAGGTGAGGGGAACACTGAAGCTTTCTTT
TRBJ1-2 TRBV9 few . CASSPVTFNYGYTF TGTGCCAGCAGCCCCGTTACATTTAACTATGGCTACACCTTC
TRBJ2-2 TRBV6-1 many . CASRRVWGTGELFF TGTGCCAGCAGGAGGGTATGGGGCACCGGGGAGCTGTTTTTT
TRBJ2-7 TRBV12-3/TRBV12-4 . . CASSPSIQGYEQYF TGTGCCAGCAGTCCATCTATACAGGGCTACGAGCAGTACTTC
TRBJ1-2 TRBV15 many . CATSSTYVSDRGYTF TGTGCCACCAGCAGTACCTACGTTTCCGACCGTGGCTACACCTTC
TRBJ1-2 TRBV2 many . CASRLGATPGGYTF TGTGCCAGCAGGTTGGGGGCCACTCCGGGGGGCTACACCTTC
TRBJ2-7 TRBV4-3 many TRBD1 CASSRTGQANYEQYF TGCGCCAGCAGCCGCACGGGACAGGCCAACTACGAGCAGTACTTC
TRBJ1-6 TRBV7-3 many . CASSSRDGSYNSPLHF TGTGCCAGCAGCAGCCGGGACGGCTCCTATAATTCACCCCTCCACTTT
TRBJ2-2 TRBV5-1 . . CASSSNPGGGGELFF TGCGCCAGCAGCTCGAACCCCGGGGGCGGCGGGGAGCTGTTTTTT
TRBJ1-2 TRBV30 many . CAWSVGARNYGYTF TGTGCCTGGAGTGTCGGAGCCAGAAACTATGGCTACACCTTC
TRBJ1-1 TRBV30 many . CAWSVHGNTEAFF TGTGCCTGGAGTGTACACGGGAACACTGAAGCTTTCTTT